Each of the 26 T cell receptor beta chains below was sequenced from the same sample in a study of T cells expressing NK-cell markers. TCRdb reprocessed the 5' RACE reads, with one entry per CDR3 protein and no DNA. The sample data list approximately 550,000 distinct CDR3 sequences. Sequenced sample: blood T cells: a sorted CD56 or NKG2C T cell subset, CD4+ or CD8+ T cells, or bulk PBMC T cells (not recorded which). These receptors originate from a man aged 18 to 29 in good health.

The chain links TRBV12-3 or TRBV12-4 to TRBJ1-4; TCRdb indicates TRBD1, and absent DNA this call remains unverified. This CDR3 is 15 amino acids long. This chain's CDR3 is CASSQWDSQNEKLFF.

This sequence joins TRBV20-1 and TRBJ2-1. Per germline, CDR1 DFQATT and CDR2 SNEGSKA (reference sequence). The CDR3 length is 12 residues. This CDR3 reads CSASVTNNEQFF.

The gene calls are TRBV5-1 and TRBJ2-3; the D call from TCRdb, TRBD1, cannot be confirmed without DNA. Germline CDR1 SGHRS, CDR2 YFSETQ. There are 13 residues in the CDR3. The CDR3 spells CASSLQQGDTQYF.

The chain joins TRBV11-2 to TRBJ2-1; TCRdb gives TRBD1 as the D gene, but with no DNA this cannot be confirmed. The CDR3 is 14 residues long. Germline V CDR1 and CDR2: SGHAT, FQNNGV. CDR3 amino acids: CASNPANLNNEQFF.

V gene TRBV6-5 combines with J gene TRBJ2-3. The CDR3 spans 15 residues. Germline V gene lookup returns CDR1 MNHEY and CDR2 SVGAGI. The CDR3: CASSSLALSTDTQYF.

The chain's CDR3 is CASSSGTGNQPQHF. V usage is TRBV5-6 and J usage is TRBJ1-5; TCRdb returns TRBD1, unconfirmable since there is no DNA. Germline-derived CDR1 and CDR2 are SGHDT and YYEEEE. The CDR3 covers 14 residues.

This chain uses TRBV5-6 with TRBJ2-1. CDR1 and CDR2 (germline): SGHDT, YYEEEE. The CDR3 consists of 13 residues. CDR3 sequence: CASSLDLSDEQFF.

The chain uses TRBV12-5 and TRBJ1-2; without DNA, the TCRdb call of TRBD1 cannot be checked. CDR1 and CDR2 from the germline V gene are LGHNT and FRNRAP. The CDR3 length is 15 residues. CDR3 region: CASGLTPQGEYGYTF.

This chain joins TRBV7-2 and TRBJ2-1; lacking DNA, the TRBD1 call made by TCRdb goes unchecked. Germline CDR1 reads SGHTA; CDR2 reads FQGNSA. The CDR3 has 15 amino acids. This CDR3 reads CASSFGGQGVSEQFF.

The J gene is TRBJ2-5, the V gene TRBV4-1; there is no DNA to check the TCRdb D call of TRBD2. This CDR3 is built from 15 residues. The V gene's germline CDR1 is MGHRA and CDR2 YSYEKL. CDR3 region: CASSPVSQGGKTQYF.

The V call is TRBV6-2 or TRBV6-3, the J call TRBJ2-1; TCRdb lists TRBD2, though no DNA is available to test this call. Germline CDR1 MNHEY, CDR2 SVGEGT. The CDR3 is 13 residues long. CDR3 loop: CATGTSLTNEQFF.

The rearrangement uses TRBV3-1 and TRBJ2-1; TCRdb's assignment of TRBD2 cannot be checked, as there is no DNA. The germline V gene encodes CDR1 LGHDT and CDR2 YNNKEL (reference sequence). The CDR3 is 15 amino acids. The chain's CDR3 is CASSQGAANLNEQFF.

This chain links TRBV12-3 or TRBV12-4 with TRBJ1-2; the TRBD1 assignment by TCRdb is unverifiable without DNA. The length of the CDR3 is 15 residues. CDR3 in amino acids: CASSPTGAINYGYTF.

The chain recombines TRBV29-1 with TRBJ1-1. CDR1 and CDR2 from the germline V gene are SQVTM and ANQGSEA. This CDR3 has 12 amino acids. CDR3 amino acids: CSVALTHTEAFF.

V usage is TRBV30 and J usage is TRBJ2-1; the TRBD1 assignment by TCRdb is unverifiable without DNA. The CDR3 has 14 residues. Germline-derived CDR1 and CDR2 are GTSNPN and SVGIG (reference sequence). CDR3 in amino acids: CAWEKGQGYNEQFF. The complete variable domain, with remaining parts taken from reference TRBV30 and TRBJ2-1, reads SQTIHQWPATLVQPVGSPLSLECTVEGTSNPNLYWYRQAAGRGLQLLFYSVGIGQISSEVPQNLSASRPQDRQFILSSKKLLLSDSGFYLCAWEKGQGYNEQFFGPGTRLTVL.

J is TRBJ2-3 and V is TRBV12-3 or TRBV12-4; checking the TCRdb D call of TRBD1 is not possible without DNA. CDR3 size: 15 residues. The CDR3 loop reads CASSLLHGILDTQYF.

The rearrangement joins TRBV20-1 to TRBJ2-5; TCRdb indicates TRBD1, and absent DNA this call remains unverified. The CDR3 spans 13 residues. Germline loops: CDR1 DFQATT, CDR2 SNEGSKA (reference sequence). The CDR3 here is CSAKDRAGETQYF.

CDR3 sequence reads: CASTRLREKNIQYF. The V call is TRBV28, the J call TRBJ2-4; TCRdb outputs TRBD1, but without DNA this stays unchecked. The CDR3 is 14 residues long. The germline gives CDR1 MDHEN, CDR2 SYDVKM.

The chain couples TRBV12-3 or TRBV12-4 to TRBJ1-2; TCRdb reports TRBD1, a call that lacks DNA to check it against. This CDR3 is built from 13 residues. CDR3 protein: CASSLGPRYGYTF.

The CDR3 protein is CASSEGTVMNTEAFF. The chain couples TRBV5-1 to TRBJ1-1; the D gene TCRdb calls, TRBD1, cannot be checked with no DNA. This CDR3 has 15 residues. The germline V gene has CDR1 SGHRS and CDR2 YFSETQ.

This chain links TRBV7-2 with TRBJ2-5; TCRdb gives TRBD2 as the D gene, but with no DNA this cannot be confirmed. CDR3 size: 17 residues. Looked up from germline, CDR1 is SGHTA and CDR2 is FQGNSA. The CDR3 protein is CASSLFVAGGPGETQYF.

The CDR3 sequence: CASSAEPGTSSDTQYF. The J gene is TRBJ2-3, the V gene TRBV7-3; TCRdb names TRBD1, which stays unverified in the absence of DNA. The CDR3 spans 16 residues. The germline gives CDR1 SGHTA, CDR2 FQGTGA.

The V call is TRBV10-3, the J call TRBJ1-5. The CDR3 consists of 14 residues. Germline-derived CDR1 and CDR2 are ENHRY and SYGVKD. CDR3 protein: CAISESGTSQPQHF.

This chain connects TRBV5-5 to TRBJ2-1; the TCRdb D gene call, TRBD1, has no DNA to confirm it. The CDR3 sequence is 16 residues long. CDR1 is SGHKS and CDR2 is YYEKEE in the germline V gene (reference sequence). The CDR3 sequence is CASSLPRTGSYNEQFF.

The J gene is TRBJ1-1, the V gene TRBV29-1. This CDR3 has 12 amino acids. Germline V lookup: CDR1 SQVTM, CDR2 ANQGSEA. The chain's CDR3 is CSVLGQTLEAFF.

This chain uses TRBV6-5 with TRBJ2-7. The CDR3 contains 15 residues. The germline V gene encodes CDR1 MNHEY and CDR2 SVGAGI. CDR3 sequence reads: CASSYSTWISDEQYF.